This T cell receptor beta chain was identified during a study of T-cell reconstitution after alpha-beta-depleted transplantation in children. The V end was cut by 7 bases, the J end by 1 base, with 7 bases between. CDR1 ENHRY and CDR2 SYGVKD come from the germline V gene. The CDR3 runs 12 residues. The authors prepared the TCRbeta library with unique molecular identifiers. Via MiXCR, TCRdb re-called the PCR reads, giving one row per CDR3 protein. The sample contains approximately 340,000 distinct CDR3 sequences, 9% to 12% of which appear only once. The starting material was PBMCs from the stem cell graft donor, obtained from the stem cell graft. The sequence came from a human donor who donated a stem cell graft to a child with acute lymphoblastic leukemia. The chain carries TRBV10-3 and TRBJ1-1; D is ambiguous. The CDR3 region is CAIKAGNTEAFF. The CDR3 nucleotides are TGTGCCATCAAGGCTGGGAACACTGAAGCTTTCTTT.